Sequencing of this T cell receptor beta chain was carried out in a study of blood T cell repertoires in COVID-19. Study in general: Collection of acute and convalescent COVID-19 samples took place in the United States, Italy and Spain. From T cells, B-cell-depleted T cells, or PBMCs came the material, which was cDNA or gDNA.

This CDR3 is 15 amino acids long. From germline, CDR1 is MDHEN and CDR2 SYDVKM. The ends were cut back, 1 base at V and 1 base at J, with 10 bases in the middle. In the authors' workflow: The assay estimated nucleated cells by amplifying reference gene primers. Repertoires were generated with immunoSEQ multiplex PCR, while TCRdb's copy carries only in-frame clones and drops some. The V and J calls and the clone size are those of that table, but D and trimming were determined from the DNA. The repertoire holds under 55,000 clones, with 80% to 90% as singletons. This TCR was recovered from a woman of 80 years or more with COVID-19, enrolled during active disease. Sequencing used peripheral blood. The chain uses TRBV28 and TRBJ1-2; D uncertain. Written as DNA, the CDR3 is TGTGCCAGCAGTTTATCCGCCGGGAGTAACTATGGCTACACCTTC. This gives the protein CASSLSAGSNYGYTF.